The source of this T cell receptor (beta chain) is a study of cytomegalovirus exposure and HLA in healthy donors. Findings and limits, study-wide: The tendency of first-cohort TCR clusters to co-occur in the 120 or so validation repertoires emerged from a later analysis.

The assay was immunoSEQ multiplex PCR, and TCRdb's table has in-frame clones only and misses some. This table has about 260,000 clones, about 90% appearing once. This CDR3 spans 14 amino acids. The germline V and J ends were trimmed by 6 bases and 3 bases, with 15 bases remaining between them. Germline V CDR1 and CDR2: MNHEY, SMNVEV (reference sequence). This clone was observed a few times. The antigen is not known. Sequencing was done on a sample of PBMCs. The sequence derives from a young woman in good health and CMV-seronegative. V gene TRBV27 combines with J gene TRBJ2-7; D ambiguous. Written as DNA, the CDR3 is TGTGCCAGCAGGTCGTTCGCTACGGGCTACGAGCAGTACTTC. Protein product: CASRSFATGYEQYF.